A single sample is the source of the 26 T cell receptor beta chains below, sequenced in a study of molecular identifiers for immune sequencing clone quantification. From the PCR reads, TCRdb called clonotypes with MiXCR, one entry per CDR3 protein. The sample lists some 320,000 distinct CDR3 sequences, roughly 23% occurring once. Sequences were obtained from naive CD8+ T cells from blood, with Jurkat cell RNA spiked in. Subset in this sample: FACS-sorted CD8+CD4-CCR7+CD45RA+ naive T cells. All receptors come from a human donor in good health. Some libraries in this study had Jurkat cell RNA spiked in.

This clonotype was seen repeatedly, ten times or more. A much larger clone differs by one base, so this may be a read error. This sequence joins TRBV7-9 and TRBJ2-5; 7 nucleotides line up with TRBD1. CDR1 is SEHNR, CDR2 FQNEAQ, per germline (reference sequence). CDR3 size: 14 residues. In nucleotides, the CDR3 is TGTGTCAGCAGCTTGGTCCAGGGGGAAGAGACCCAGTACTTC. Translated, it gives CVSSLVQGEETQYF.

This clonotype has a count of ten or more. The V gene is TRBV7-7, the J gene TRBJ1-1, with D hard to call. The CDR3 extends over 13 amino acids. CDR1 is SSHAT and CDR2 is FNYEAQ in the germline V gene (reference sequence). V was clipped by 5 bases and J by 4 bases, with 11 bases between them. For the CDR3, the DNA is TGTGCCAGCAGCACCAGCTTTGGCACTGAAGCTTTCTTT. Translation gives CASSTSFGTEAFF.

This clonotype has only a few counts. The chain recombines TRBV13 with TRBJ2-6, with D perhaps TRBD1 or TRBD2 (6 bases each). V lost 5 bases to trimming and J lost 0 bases, with 20 bases between them. In germline, CDR1 is PRHDT, CDR2 FYEKMQ (reference sequence). The CDR3 sequence is 19 residues long. The CDR3 coding sequence is TGTGCCAGCAGCCCACGATCCGGGGGCTCCTTCTCTGGGGCCAACGTCCTGACTTTC. This translates into CASSPRSGGSFSGANVLTF.

This clonotype was counted ten times or more. The chain joins TRBV7-2 to TRBJ1-6; tentatively, D is TRBD1 (5 bases). Germline loops: CDR1 SGHTA, CDR2 FQGNSA. This CDR3 region has 15 residues. V lost 4 bases, J lost 7 bases, and 14 bases lay in between. The CDR3 is CASSSIRGRNSPLHF. The CDR3 coding sequence is TGTGCCAGCAGCTCAATCCGGGGCAGGAATTCACCCCTCCACTTT.

This clonotype was observed many times. The chain employs TRBV7-6 and TRBJ2-3; weak D call: TRBD1 (5 bases). Trimming took off 2 bases at V and 4 bases at J, with 16 bases between the two ends. The germline V gene has CDR1 SGHVS and CDR2 FNYEAQ. This CDR3 is built from 16 residues. DNA of the CDR3: TGTGCCAGCAGCTTATCCCCAGGTGGGGCCGCAGATACGCAGTATTTT. Its protein is CASSLSPGGAADTQYF.

This clonotype was detected a few times. The rearrangement uses TRBV4-3 and TRBJ1-3, with D unresolved. Germline values: CDR1 LGHNA, CDR2 YSLEER. Between the trimmed V and J ends, which lost 0 bases and 0 bases, there was a span of 9 bases. The CDR3 has 16 amino acids. The CDR3 reads CASSQEAMGSGNTIYF. CDR3 nucleotide sequence: TGCGCCAGCAGCCAAGAAGCCATGGGCTCTGGAAACACCATATATTTT.

This clonotype was counted ten times or more. The chain employs TRBV5-1 and TRBJ2-3; D perhaps matches TRBD1 (6 bases). This CDR3 region has 16 residues. Per the germline V gene, CDR1 is SGHRS and CDR2 is YFSETQ. Trimming took 1 base from V and 3 from J, leaving 15 bases between them. CDR3 amino acids: CASSLTGLPLTDTQYF. CDR3 DNA sequence: TGCGCCAGCAGCTTGACAGGGCTGCCACTTACAGATACGCAGTATTTT.

The sample holds many counts of this clonotype. This chain connects TRBV25-1 to TRBJ1-1; D uncertain. CDR3 length: 12 amino acids. Germline V CDR1 and CDR2: MGHDK, SYGVNS. Trimming removed 5 bases at V and 4 bases at J, with 8 bases between. The chain's CDR3 is CASSHGVTEAFF. CDR3 DNA: TGTGCCAGCAGTCATGGGGTCACTGAAGCTTTCTTT.

This clonotype turned up a few times. The V and J genes are TRBV27 and TRBJ2-7; TRBD1 matches at 9 bases. Germline V gene lookup returns CDR1 MNHEY and CDR2 SMNVEV (reference sequence). The CDR3 loop spans 15 amino acids. V dropped 5 bases and J dropped 6; count of bases not matched to a gene: 11. The chain's CDR3 is CASSGIRDRAVEQYF. The CDR3 region has the DNA TGTGCCAGCAGTGGGATACGGGACAGGGCGGTCGAGCAGTACTTC.

Remarks on this clonotype: Since a much larger clone is just one base distant, this may be a read error. This chain connects TRBV5-6 to TRBJ2-1; D gene ambiguous. This CDR3 has 11 residues. In germline, CDR1 is SGHDT, CDR2 YYEEEE. In DNA form, the CDR3 reads TGTACCAGCAGCTTCGGCGTTGAGCAGTTCTTC. This gives the protein CTSSFGVEQFF.

This clonotype was counted a few times. This chain links TRBV4-1 with TRBJ1-2, with TRBD1 as a possible D gene (5 bases). CDR3 length equals 16 residues. In germline, CDR1 is MGHRA, CDR2 YSYEKL. Trimming removed 4 bases from V and 3 bases from J, with 18 bases in between. DNA for the CDR3: TGCGCCAGCAGCCCGGAAACTACGACAGAACACTATGGCTACACCTTC. This sequence encodes CASSPETTTEHYGYTF.

This clonotype was observed many times. The junction does not match germline at one end; this may be a read error. The chain carries TRBV3-1 and TRBJ2-5; possibly TRBD1 or TRBD2 for D (5 bases each). The CDR3 is 17 residues long. From germline, CDR1 is LGHDT and CDR2 YNNKEL (reference sequence). The CDR3 loop reads CASSKDPGPPFQETQYF. Written as DNA, the CDR3 is TGTGCCAGCAGCAAAGACCCGGGACCACCATTTCAAGAGACCCAGTACTTC.

V gene TRBV6-2 or TRBV6-3 combines with J gene TRBJ2-7; 8 nucleotides line up with TRBD2. V lost 3 bases and J lost 7; bases outside the gene matches: 17. Germline lookup yields CDR1 MNHEY and CDR2 SVGEGT. The CDR3 sequence is 17 residues long. The DNA of the CDR3 is TGTGCCAGCAGTTATAGTACTAGCGGACCTACTACGGTAGAGCAGTACTTC. It translates to CASSYSTSGPTTVEQYF.

A remark on this clonotype: At one of its ends the junction is not consistent with the germline gene, which may arise from a read error. The CDR3 region has the DNA TGTGCCCGCAGCTTTCTCACAGATACGCAGTATTTT. Translation: CARSFLTDTQYF. This chain connects TRBV5-4 to TRBJ2-3, with D hard to call. The CDR3 has 12 amino acids. Germline assignment: CDR1 SGHNT and CDR2 YYREEE (reference sequence).

Points on this clonotype: A much larger clone lies one base from this, so it may be a read error. The gene calls are TRBV7-9 and TRBJ1-2; TRBD1 aligns across 7 bases. This CDR3 comprises 16 residues. Germline CDR1 SEHNR, CDR2 FQNEAQ (reference sequence). This CDR3 reads CAGSLANGQVLYGYTF. The CDR3 DNA sequence: TGTGCCGGCAGCTTAGCAAATGGACAGGTGCTCTATGGCTACACCTTC. The full variable domain, in which reference TRBV7-9 and TRBJ1-2 provide the parts outside the CDR3, is DTGVSQNPRHKITKRGQNVTFRCDPISEHNRLYWYRQTLGQGPEFLTYFQNEAQLEKSRLLSDRFSAERPKGSFSTLEIQRTEQGDSAMYLCAGSLANGQVLYGYTFGSGTRLTVV.

This clonotype was seen at least ten times. The chain is built from TRBV4-1 and TRBJ1-5; D gene unclear. The CDR3 length is 16 residues. The germline gives CDR1 MGHRA, CDR2 YSYEKL. Trimming left V 4 bases short and J 9 bases short, with 22 bases between. DNA for the CDR3: TGCGCCAGCAGCCCATATATGCAACAGTCGGCAGGGCCCCAGCATTTT. Its protein is CASSPYMQQSAGPQHF.

This clonotype was recorded a few times. The chain uses TRBV7-9 and TRBJ1-2; 8 positions match TRBD1. This CDR3 has 14 residues. V dropped 5 bases and J dropped 3; count of bases not matched to a gene: 5. The germline CDR1 and CDR2 sequences are SEHNR and FQNEAQ (reference sequence). For the CDR3, the DNA is TGTGCCAGCAGCCCGCCGGGACAGGACTATGGCTACACCTTC. Translated: CASSPPGQDYGYTF.

About this clonotype itself: This sequence may be a read error, since a much larger clone differs from it by one base. The chain combines TRBV6-6 with TRBJ1-2; D may be TRBD1 (6 bases). The V and J ends lost 5 bases and 0 bases respectively, with 16 bases between them. CDR1 MNHNY and CDR2 SVGAGI come from the germline V gene (reference sequence). The CDR3 runs to 16 residues. CDR3 sequence: CASSGPRTAANYGYTF. The CDR3 DNA is TGTGCCAGCAGTGGCCCCAGGACAGCCGCTAACTATGGCTACACCTTC.

This clonotype was seen more than once but under ten times. V and J are TRBV28 and TRBJ2-3; 10 bases map to TRBD2. The CDR3 spans 15 residues. Germline CDR1 MDHEN, CDR2 SYDVKM. After removal of 5 bases from V and 3 bases from J, the junction contained 5 bases not matched to a gene. The DNA for the CDR3 is TGTGCCAGCAGTCCCACGGGACTAGCGACAGATACGCAGTATTTT. Encoded protein: CASSPTGLATDTQYF.

This clonotype was counted many times. The rearrangement uses TRBV7-9 and TRBJ2-5; D not certain. CDR1 is SEHNR, CDR2 FQNEAQ, per germline (reference sequence). Deletions cut 0 bases from V and 5 bases from J, with 4 bases between. The CDR3 consists of 12 residues. The chain's CDR3 is CASSLALETQYF. CDR3 coding DNA: TGTGCCAGCAGCTTAGCTCTCGAGACCCAGTACTTC.

In this sample, this clonotype turned up a few times. The genes are TRBV7-2 and TRBJ2-7; TRBD1 aligns across 9 bases. The germline V gene encodes CDR1 SGHTA and CDR2 FQGNSA. J was trimmed by 3 bases and V by 5 bases; bases with no gene match: 17. CDR3 length: 18 amino acids. The CDR3 DNA reads as TGTGCCAGCAGCCTAATTCCGGGACAGGGATTCCCAAACTACGAGCAGTACTTC. Translating it yields CASSLIPGQGFPNYEQYF.

This clonotype was recorded a few times. V is TRBV20-1 and J is TRBJ1-2; unclear D gene. Trimming stripped 0 bases from V and 3 bases from J, with 14 bases between. The V gene's germline CDR1 is DFQATT and CDR2 SNEGSKA (reference sequence). This CDR3 has 15 residues. CDR3 region: CSARDPQEVHYGYTF. The CDR3 nucleotides read TGCAGTGCTAGAGATCCCCAGGAGGTACACTATGGCTACACCTTC.

Comments on this clonotype: A clone one base away is much larger, so this may be a read error. The CDR3 here is CASSQDWSLELGDQPQHF. The DNA for the CDR3 is TGCGCCAGCAGCCAAGATTGGTCCCTGGAGCTGGGAGATCAGCCCCAGCATTTT. The chain links TRBV4-3 to TRBJ1-5; D gene ambiguous. Trimming cost V 0 bases and J 5 bases, with 20 bases left between them. CDR3 length: 18 residues. Germline CDR1 LGHNA, CDR2 YSLEER.

In this sample, this clonotype turned up many times. This chain uses TRBV4-2 with TRBJ2-1, with a possible D match to TRBD1 (6 bases). V lost 4 bases and J 9 bases, leaving 16 bases between the germline ends. This CDR3 has 14 amino acids. The V gene's germline CDR1 is LGHNA and CDR2 YNFKEQ. The CDR3 DNA sequence: TGTGCCAGCAGCCCCGGACACAGGGTCGGTGAGCAGTTCTTC. Amino acids: CASSPGHRVGEQFF.

This clonotype has more than one count but fewer than ten. The chain uses TRBV2 and TRBJ2-1; D gene uncertain. CDR3 length: 14 amino acids. Per germline, CDR1 SNHLY and CDR2 FYNNEI. V shed 1 base and J shed 4 bases, with 8 bases lying between them. CDR3 residues: CASSEGFRYNEQFF. DNA of the CDR3: TGTGCCAGCAGTGAAGGGTTCCGGTACAATGAGCAGTTCTTC. Drawing the rest from reference TRBV2 and TRBJ2-1, the complete variable domain is EPEVTQTPSHQVTQMGQEVILRCVPISNHLYFYWYRQILGQKVEFLVSFYNNEISEKSEIFDDQFSVERPDGSNFTLKIRSTKLEDSAMYFCASSEGFRYNEQFFGPGTRLTVL.

This clonotype was seen many times. V usage is TRBV7-9 and J usage is TRBJ1-1; perhaps TRBD1 as D (5 bases). The CDR3 length is 14 residues. Trimming took 6 bases from V and 4 from J, leaving 15 bases between them. From germline, CDR1 is SEHNR and CDR2 FQNEAQ (reference sequence). The CDR3 DNA follows: TGTGCCAGCAGTCCTCCAGGGAGTAGCACTGAAGCTTTCTTT. This gives the protein CASSPPGSSTEAFF.